The present T cell receptor (beta chain) was sequenced within a study of cytomegalovirus exposure and HLA in healthy donors. The primer mix had 60 Vbeta and 13 Jbeta primers. Produced via immunoSEQ multiplex PCR; TCRdb's table is partial and in-frame only. The repertoire holds approximately 200,000 clones, with 65% to 80% as singletons. This CDR3 comprises 15 residues. V lost 0 bases to trimming and J lost 0 bases; unmatched junction nucleotides: 2. Germline CDR1 is SGHRS and CDR2 is YFSETQ. As regards this clone: In the same sample, other DNA sequences code for this CDR3.

The clonotype was recovered from a man aged 40-55 years in good health and CMV-seronegative. The V gene is TRBV5-1, the J gene TRBJ1-2, with 7 nucleotides matching TRBD1. The sequencing input was PBMCs. The chain's CDR3 is CASSLAGTANYGYTF. The CDR3 nucleotides read TGCGCCAGCAGCTTGGCCGGGACAGCTAACTATGGCTACACCTTC. The variable domain in full, with the rest retrieved from reference TRBV5-1 and TRBJ1-2, is KAGVTQTPRYLIKTRGQQVTLSCSPISGHRSVSWYQQTPGQGLQFLFEYFSETQRNKGNFPGRFSGRQFSNSRSEMNVSTLELGDSALYLCASSLAGTANYGYTFGSGTRLTVV.